Reported below is one T cell receptor beta chain. What it binds is not known. This entry is derived from a study of blood T cells in healthy people across ages. The wider study: Template switching captured about one barcoded beta molecule per two T cells.

General study points: Across the age range, TCR beta diversity per million T cells fell in a roughly linear way.

Isolated PBMCs totaled at least 6 million in each sample. A J-beta primer mix and a sample-barcoded 5' primer were used in a second PCR of roughly 7 to 12 cycles. Each CDR3 protein is one row after TCRdb ran MiXCR on the 5' RACE reads. Of more than 900,000 distinct CDR3 sequences detected, 25% to 35% appear once; the ten largest clones hold about 9.4%. This same sample was also taken into another study, of T cells of mothers and their children. That source adds: No persistent microchimeric T cell clones were detected.

The clonotype originates from a woman in her 40s in good health. The specimen sequenced was blood.

The CDR3 reads CASSLLPAGAKNIQYF. The CDR3 region has the DNA TGTGCCAGCAGCTTACTTCCAGCGGGGGCCAAAAACATTCAGTACTTC. V is TRBV11-1 and J is TRBJ2-4; 7 nucleotides line up with TRBD2. Germline-derived CDR1 and CDR2 are SGHAT and FQDESV (reference sequence). V lost 2 bases, J lost 1 base, and 5 bases stayed unmatched. The CDR3 runs to 16 residues.